This TCR beta chain was profiled in a study of blood T cell repertoires in COVID-19. TCRdb keeps only in-frame clones here, not all; method: immunoSEQ multiplex PCR. This table has approximately 70,000 clones, about 90% appearing once. V gave up 4 bases and J gave up 1 base; unmatched junction bases: 4. This CDR3 has 15 amino acids. Germline lookup yields CDR1 MNHEY and CDR2 SMNVEV (reference sequence). V is TRBV27 and J is TRBJ1-5, with 7 nucleotides matching TRBD1. The specimen sequenced was peripheral blood. The TCR comes from a human donor in a cohort sampled during active COVID-19. CDR3 DNA sequence: TGTGCCAGCAGTTCCCGGGACAGAAGCAATCAGCCCCAGCATTTT. Translated: CASSSRDRSNQPQHF.